This is a list of T cell receptor beta chains from one sample in a study of patients and donors after allogeneic stem cell transplantation. Each CDR3 protein is one row after TCRdb ran MiXCR on the RT-PCR reads. The sample includes hundreds of thousands of distinct CDR3 sequences, roughly 16% seen only once; the top ten take roughly 7.2%. Material: blood, either unsorted or a sorted T cell fraction (not recorded which). The receptors shown here come from a human donor who was either an allogeneic HSCT recipient or a stem cell or donor lymphocyte infusion donor (not recorded which). It is not recorded whose cells these are; they may come from a transplant donor. Each CDR3 is given with its conserved first and last residue. Fields, in order: clone size, V gene, D gene, J gene, CDR3 protein, CDR3 DNA. A D gene is named only where the DNA matches it firmly. Clone size is given for some rows only: seen once, a few or many times, or a class if the clone is expanded.

clone size: .; V gene: TRBV11-2; D gene: .; J gene: TRBJ1-1; CDR3 protein: CASSSPGTPGGTEAFF; CDR3 DNA: TGTGCCAGCAGCTCCCCCGGGACACCCGGTGGCACTGAAGCTTTCTTT
clone size: few; V gene: TRBV20-1; D gene: .; J gene: TRBJ1-1; CDR3 protein: CSARGTQMNTEAFF; CDR3 DNA: TGCAGTGCTAGGGGGACACAAATGAACACTGAAGCTTTCTTT
clone size: few; V gene: TRBV12-3/TRBV12-4; D gene: .; J gene: TRBJ2-7; CDR3 protein: CASSATDRGEQYF; CDR3 DNA: TGTGCCAGCAGTGCAACGGACAGAGGGGAGCAGTACTTC
clone size: few; V gene: TRBV11-1; D gene: TRBD2; J gene: TRBJ2-1; CDR3 protein: CASSSRTSPNEQFF; CDR3 DNA: TGTGCCAGCAGCTCCCGGACTAGTCCGAATGAGCAGTTCTTC
clone size: few; V gene: TRBV5-1; D gene: .; J gene: TRBJ2-7; CDR3 protein: CASSLDGQTRTGGQYF; CDR3 DNA: TGCGCCAGCAGCTTGGACGGGCAGACCAGGACCGGTGGGCAGTACTTC
clone size: .; V gene: TRBV6-5; D gene: .; J gene: TRBJ2-7; CDR3 protein: CASSYSRGASYTYEQYF; CDR3 DNA: TGTGCCAGCAGTTACTCTCGCGGAGCCTCCTATACCTACGAGCAGTACTTC
clone size: few; V gene: TRBV18; D gene: .; J gene: TRBJ1-5; CDR3 protein: CASSPFDSAQPQHF; CDR3 DNA: TGTGCCAGCTCACCATTCGATTCCGCTCAGCCCCAGCATTTT
clone size: few; V gene: TRBV12-5; D gene: TRBD2; J gene: TRBJ2-7; CDR3 protein: CASGRLAGYYEQYF; CDR3 DNA: TGTGCTAGTGGAAGACTAGCGGGGTACTACGAGCAGTACTTC
clone size: .; V gene: TRBV6-2/TRBV6-3; D gene: .; J gene: TRBJ1-3; CDR3 protein: CASSYSLYSGNTIYF; CDR3 DNA: TGTGCCAGCAGTTACTCCCTGTACTCTGGAAACACCATATATTTT
clone size: many; V gene: TRBV12-3/TRBV12-4; D gene: .; J gene: TRBJ2-1; CDR3 protein: CASSYPTASF; CDR3 DNA: TGTGCCAGCAGTTACCCTACGGCTTCCTTC
clone size: once; V gene: TRBV6-1; D gene: .; J gene: TRBJ1-2; CDR3 protein: CASNRELGYYGYTF; CDR3 DNA: TGTGCCAGCAACCGGGAGTTGGGGTACTATGGCTACACCTTC
clone size: .; V gene: TRBV7-9; D gene: .; J gene: TRBJ2-5; CDR3 protein: CASSPGGLAETQYF; CDR3 DNA: TGTGCCAGCAGTCCTGGGGGTTTGGCGGAGACCCAGTACTTC
clone size: many; V gene: TRBV5-1; D gene: TRBD1; J gene: TRBJ2-2; CDR3 protein: CASRTGGASGELFF; CDR3 DNA: TGCGCCAGCAGAACAGGGGGCGCTTCCGGGGAGCTGTTTTTT
clone size: .; V gene: TRBV20-1; D gene: TRBD1; J gene: TRBJ1-2; CDR3 protein: CSAPTGQGTNYGYTF; CDR3 DNA: TGCAGTGCACCTACGGGACAGGGCACTAACTATGGCTACACCTTC
clone size: .; V gene: TRBV12-3/TRBV12-4; D gene: .; J gene: TRBJ2-1; CDR3 protein: CASSLYGSSYNEQFF; CDR3 DNA: TGTGCCAGCAGTTTATACGGGAGCTCCTACAATGAGCAGTTCTTC
clone size: few; V gene: TRBV4-3; D gene: TRBD1; J gene: TRBJ1-1; CDR3 protein: CASSHLPPGTANTEAFF; CDR3 DNA: TGCGCCAGCAGCCACCTCCCCCCCGGGACAGCGAACACTGAAGCTTTCTTT
clone size: few; V gene: TRBV18; D gene: .; J gene: TRBJ1-1; CDR3 protein: CASSPNLNSGNEAFF; CDR3 DNA: TGTGCCAGCTCACCAAATCTCAATTCAGGGAACGAAGCTTTCTTT
clone size: .; V gene: TRBV2; D gene: .; J gene: TRBJ2-3; CDR3 protein: CASRRGPRNTDTQYF; CDR3 DNA: TGTGCCAGCAGGAGGGGTCCCCGGAACACAGATACGCAGTATTTT
clone size: few; V gene: TRBV12-5; D gene: .; J gene: TRBJ1-3; CDR3 protein: CASGLAPGNTIYF; CDR3 DNA: TGTGCTAGTGGTTTGGCCCCGGGAAACACCATATATTTT
clone size: .; V gene: TRBV12-3/TRBV12-4; D gene: .; J gene: TRBJ2-1; CDR3 protein: CASSPGISYNEQFF; CDR3 DNA: TGTGCCAGCAGTCCTGGAATTTCCTACAATGAGCAGTTCTTC
clone size: .; V gene: TRBV12-3/TRBV12-4; D gene: .; J gene: TRBJ2-7; CDR3 protein: CASSLTSIAYEQYF; CDR3 DNA: TGTGCCAGCAGTTTGACAAGTATAGCCTACGAGCAGTACTTC
clone size: .; V gene: TRBV7-8; D gene: .; J gene: TRBJ2-7; CDR3 protein: CASSLVAGQGDYEQYF; CDR3 DNA: TGTGCCAGCAGCTTAGTTGCCGGCCAAGGAGACTACGAGCAGTACTTC
clone size: .; V gene: TRBV30; D gene: TRBD1; J gene: TRBJ1-5; CDR3 protein: CAWSEGGKQPQHF; CDR3 DNA: TGTGCCTGGAGTGAAGGGGGCAAGCAGCCCCAGCATTTT
clone size: .; V gene: TRBV9; D gene: .; J gene: TRBJ2-5; CDR3 protein: CASSNPGATGETQYF; CDR3 DNA: TGTGCCAGCAGCAACCCCGGGGCCACAGGGGAGACCCAGTACTTC
clone size: .; V gene: TRBV25-1; D gene: .; J gene: TRBJ1-2; CDR3 protein: CASSDRRGPYGYTF; CDR3 DNA: TGTGCCAGCAGTGATAGGAGGGGTCCCTATGGCTACACCTTC
clone size: .; V gene: TRBV20-1; D gene: TRBD2; J gene: TRBJ2-3; CDR3 protein: CSALSGKRSDTQYF; CDR3 DNA: TGCAGTGCTCTCAGCGGGAAAAGGTCAGATACGCAGTATTTT
clone size: many; V gene: TRBV3-1; D gene: .; J gene: TRBJ2-2; CDR3 protein: CASSNRATGELFF; CDR3 DNA: TGTGCCAGCAGCAACAGGGCCACCGGGGAGCTGTTTTTT